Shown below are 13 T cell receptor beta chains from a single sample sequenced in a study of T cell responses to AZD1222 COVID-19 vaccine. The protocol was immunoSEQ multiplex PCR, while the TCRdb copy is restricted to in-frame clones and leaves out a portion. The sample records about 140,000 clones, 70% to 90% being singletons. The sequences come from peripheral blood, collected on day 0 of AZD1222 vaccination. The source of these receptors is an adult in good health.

In DNA, the CDR3 is TGTGCCAGCAGCTTGGTCGGTTCCAGGGGGTCTGAAAAACTGTTTTTT. Its protein is CASSLVGSRGSEKLFF. The V gene is TRBV5-6, the J gene TRBJ1-4, with 7 bases identical to TRBD1. Trimming at V came to 0 bases and at J to 7 bases, leaving 9 bases not matched to a gene. Germline V lookup: CDR1 SGHDT, CDR2 YYEEEE. CDR3 length equals 16 residues.

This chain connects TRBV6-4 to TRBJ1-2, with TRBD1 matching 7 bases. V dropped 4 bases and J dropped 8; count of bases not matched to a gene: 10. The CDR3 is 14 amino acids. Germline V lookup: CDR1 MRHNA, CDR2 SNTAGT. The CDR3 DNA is TGTGCCAGCAGTGCCAACAGGGGAGCACGGGGCTACACCTTC. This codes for CASSANRGARGYTF.

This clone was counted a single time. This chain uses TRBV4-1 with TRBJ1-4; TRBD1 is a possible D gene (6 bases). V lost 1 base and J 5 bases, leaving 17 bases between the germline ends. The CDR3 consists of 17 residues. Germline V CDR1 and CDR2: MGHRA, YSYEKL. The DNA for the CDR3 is TGCGCCAGCAGCCAAGGGGGGCACTGGAGGCCAAATGAAAAACTGTTTTTT. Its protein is CASSQGGHWRPNEKLFF.

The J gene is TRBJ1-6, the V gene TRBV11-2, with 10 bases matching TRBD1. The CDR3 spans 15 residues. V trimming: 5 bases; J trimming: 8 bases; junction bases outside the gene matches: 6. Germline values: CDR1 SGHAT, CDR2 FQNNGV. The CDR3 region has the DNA TGTGCCAGCAGCCCCCGACAGGGGGCGGATTCACCCCTCCACTTT. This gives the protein CASSPRQGADSPLHF.

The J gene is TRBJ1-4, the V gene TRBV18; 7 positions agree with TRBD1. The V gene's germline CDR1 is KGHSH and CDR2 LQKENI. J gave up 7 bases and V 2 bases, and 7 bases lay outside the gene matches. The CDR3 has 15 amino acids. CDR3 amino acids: CASSPAARGSEKLFF. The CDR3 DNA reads TGTGCCAGCTCACCAGCCGCCAGGGGGAGTGAAAAACTGTTTTTT.

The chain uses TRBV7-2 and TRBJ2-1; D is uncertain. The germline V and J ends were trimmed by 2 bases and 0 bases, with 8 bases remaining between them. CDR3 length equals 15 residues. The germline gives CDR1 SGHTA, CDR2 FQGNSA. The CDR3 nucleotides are TGTGCCAGCAGCTTACTACAGAGCTCCTACAATGAGCAGTTCTTC. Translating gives CASSLLQSSYNEQFF. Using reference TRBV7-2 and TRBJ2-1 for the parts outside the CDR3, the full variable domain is GAGVSQSPSNKVTEKGKDVELRCDPISGHTALYWYRQSLGQGLEFLIYFQGNSAPDKSGLPSDRFSAERTGGSVSTLTIQRTQQEDSAVYLCASSLLQSSYNEQFFGPGTRLTVL.

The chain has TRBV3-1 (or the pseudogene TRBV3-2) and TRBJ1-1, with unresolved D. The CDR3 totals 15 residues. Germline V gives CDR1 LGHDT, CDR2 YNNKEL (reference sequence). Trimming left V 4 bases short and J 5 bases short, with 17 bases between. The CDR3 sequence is CASSPFGRVTTEAFF. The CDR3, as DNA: TGTGCCAGCAGCCCATTTGGTAGGGTGACGACTGAAGCTTTCTTT.

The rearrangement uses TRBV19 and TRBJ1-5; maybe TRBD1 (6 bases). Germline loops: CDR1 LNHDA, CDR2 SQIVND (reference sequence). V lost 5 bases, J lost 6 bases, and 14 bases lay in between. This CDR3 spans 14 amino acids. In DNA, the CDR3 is TGTGCCAGTAGTCCGACAGGCTTTGGTCAGCCCCAGCATTTT. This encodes CASSPTGFGQPQHF. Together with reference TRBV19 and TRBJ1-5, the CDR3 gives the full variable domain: DGGITQSPKYLFRKEGQNVTLSCEQNLNHDAMYWYRQDPGQGLRLIYYSQIVNDFQKGDIAEGYSVSREKKESFPLTVTSAQKNPTAFYLCASSPTGFGQPQHFGDGTRLSIL.

CDR3 DNA: TGTGCCAGCAGCTTGGGAAGTCTGGGACTGGACGAGCAGTACTTC. This sequence encodes CASSLGSLGLDEQYF. This chain joins TRBV5-6 and TRBJ2-7, with a tentative D call TRBD2 (6 bases). CDR1 and CDR2 (germline): SGHDT, YYEEEE. The ends were cut back, 0 bases at V and 5 bases at J, with 15 bases in the middle. The CDR3 extends over 15 amino acids.

This CDR3 reads CASSVDLGETQYF. CDR3 DNA: TGTGCCAGCAGCGTAGATTTAGGGGAGACCCAGTACTTC. V and J are TRBV9 and TRBJ2-5; D remains ambiguous. The ends were cut back, 0 bases at V and 5 bases at J, with 8 bases in the middle. CDR1 is SGDLS and CDR2 is YYNGEE in the germline V gene. This CDR3 is built from 13 residues.

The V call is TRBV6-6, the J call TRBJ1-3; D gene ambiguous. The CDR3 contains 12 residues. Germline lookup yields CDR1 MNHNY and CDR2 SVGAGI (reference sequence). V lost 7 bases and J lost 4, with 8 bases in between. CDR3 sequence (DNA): TGTGCCAGCAAAAGGGAGGGAAACACCATATATTTT. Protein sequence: CASKREGNTIYF.

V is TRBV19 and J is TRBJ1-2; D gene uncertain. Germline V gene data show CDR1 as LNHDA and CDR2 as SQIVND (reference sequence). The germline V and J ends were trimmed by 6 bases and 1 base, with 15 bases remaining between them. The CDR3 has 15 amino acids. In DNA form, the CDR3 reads TGTGCCAGTAGGGACGGGCGGGGATTTAACTATGGCTACACCTTC. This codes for CASRDGRGFNYGYTF.

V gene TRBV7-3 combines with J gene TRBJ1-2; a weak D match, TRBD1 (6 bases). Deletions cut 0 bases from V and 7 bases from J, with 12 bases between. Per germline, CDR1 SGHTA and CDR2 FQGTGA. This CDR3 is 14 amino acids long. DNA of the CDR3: TGTGCCAGCAGCTTAACGGGGCAGGGGAGTGGCTACACCTTC. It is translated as CASSLTGQGSGYTF.